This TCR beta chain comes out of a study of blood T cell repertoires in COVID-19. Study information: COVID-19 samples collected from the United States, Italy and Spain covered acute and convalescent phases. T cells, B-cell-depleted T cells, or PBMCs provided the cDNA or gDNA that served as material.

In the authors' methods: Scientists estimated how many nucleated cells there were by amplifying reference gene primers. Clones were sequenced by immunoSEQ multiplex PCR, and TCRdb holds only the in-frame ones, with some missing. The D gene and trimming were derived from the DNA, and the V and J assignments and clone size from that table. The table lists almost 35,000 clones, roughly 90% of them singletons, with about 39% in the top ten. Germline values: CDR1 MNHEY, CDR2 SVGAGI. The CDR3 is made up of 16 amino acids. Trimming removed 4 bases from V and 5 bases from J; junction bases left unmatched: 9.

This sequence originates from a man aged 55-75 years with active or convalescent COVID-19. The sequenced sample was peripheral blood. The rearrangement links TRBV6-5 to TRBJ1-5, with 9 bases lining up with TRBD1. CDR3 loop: CASSFRRDRVHQPQHF. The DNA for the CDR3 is TGTGCCAGCAGTTTCCGCCGGGACAGGGTCCATCAGCCCCAGCATTTT.